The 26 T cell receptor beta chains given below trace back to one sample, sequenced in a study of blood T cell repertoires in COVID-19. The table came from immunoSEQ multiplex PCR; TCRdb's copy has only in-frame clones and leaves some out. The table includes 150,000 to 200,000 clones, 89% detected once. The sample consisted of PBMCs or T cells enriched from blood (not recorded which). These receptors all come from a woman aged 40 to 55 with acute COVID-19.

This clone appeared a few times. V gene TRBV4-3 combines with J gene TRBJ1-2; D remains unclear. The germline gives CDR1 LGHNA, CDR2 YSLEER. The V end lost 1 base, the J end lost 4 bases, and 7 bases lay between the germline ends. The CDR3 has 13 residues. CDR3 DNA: TGCGCCAGCAGCCAAGTCCAGCGCTATGGCTACACCTTC. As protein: CASSQVQRYGYTF.

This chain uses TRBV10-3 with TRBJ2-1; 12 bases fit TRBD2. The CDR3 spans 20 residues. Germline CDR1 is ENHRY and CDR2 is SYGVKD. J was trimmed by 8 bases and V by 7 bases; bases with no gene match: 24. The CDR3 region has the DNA TGTGCCATCAAGATTAGTTTGGGGACTAGCGGGCGCTCGGAGGCCCATGAGCAGTTCTTC. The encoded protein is CAIKISLGTSGRSEAHEQFF.

The CDR3 sequence is CASSADGLAKNIQYF. For the CDR3, the DNA is TGTGCCAGCAGTGCTGACGGACTAGCCAAAAACATTCAGTACTTC. The chain has TRBV2 and TRBJ2-4, with D possibly TRBD2 on 5 matching bases. Per the germline V gene, CDR1 is SNHLY and CDR2 is FYNNEI. The V end was cut by 4 bases, the J end by 0 bases, with 10 bases between. The CDR3 has 15 residues.

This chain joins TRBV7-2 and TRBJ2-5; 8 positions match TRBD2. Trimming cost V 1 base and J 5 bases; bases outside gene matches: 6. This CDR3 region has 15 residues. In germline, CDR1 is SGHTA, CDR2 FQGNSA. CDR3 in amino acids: CASSLERESWETQYF. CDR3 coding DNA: TGTGCCAGCAGCTTAGAGCGGGAGTCCTGGGAGACCCAGTACTTC.

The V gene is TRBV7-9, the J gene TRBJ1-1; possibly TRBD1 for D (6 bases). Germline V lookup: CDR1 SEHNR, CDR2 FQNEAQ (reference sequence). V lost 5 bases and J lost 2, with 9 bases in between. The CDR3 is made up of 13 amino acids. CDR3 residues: CASSLGTNTEAFF. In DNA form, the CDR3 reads TGTGCCAGCAGCCTTGGGACAAACACTGAAGCTTTCTTT.

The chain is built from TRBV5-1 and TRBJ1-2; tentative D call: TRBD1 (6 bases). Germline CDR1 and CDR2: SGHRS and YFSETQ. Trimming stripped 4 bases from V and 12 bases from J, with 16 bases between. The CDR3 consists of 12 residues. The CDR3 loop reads CASSQTGAENTF. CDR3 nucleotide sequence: TGCGCCAGCAGCCAGACAGGCGCTGAGAACACCTTC. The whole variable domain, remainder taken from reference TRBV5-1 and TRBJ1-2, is KAGVTQTPRYLIKTRGQQVTLSCSPISGHRSVSWYQQTPGQGLQFLFEYFSETQRNKGNFPGRFSGRQFSNSRSEMNVSTLELGDSALYLCASSQTGAENTFGSGTRLTVV.

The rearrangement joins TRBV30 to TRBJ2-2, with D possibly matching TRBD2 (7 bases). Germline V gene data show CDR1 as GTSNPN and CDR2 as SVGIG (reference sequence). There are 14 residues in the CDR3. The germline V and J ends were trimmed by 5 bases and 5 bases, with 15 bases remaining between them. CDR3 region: CAWAPRGGTGELFF. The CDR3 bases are TGTGCCTGGGCCCCGAGGGGGGGGACCGGGGAGCTGTTTTTT. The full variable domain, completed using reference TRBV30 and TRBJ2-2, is SQTIHQWPATLVQPVGSPLSLECTVEGTSNPNLYWYRQAAGRGLQLLFYSVGIGQISSEVPQNLSASRPQDRQFILSSKKLLLSDSGFYLCAWAPRGGTGELFFGEGSRLTVL.

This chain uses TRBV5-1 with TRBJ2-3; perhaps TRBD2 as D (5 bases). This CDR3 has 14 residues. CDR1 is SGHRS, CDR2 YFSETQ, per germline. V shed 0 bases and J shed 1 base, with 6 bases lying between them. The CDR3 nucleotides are TGCGCCAGCAGCTTGGGAGCGGGCACAGATACGCAGTATTTT. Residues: CASSLGAGTDTQYF.

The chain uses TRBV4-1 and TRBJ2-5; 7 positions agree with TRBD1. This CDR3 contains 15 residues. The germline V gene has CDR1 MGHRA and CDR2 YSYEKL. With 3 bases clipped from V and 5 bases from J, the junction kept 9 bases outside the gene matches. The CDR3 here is CASSHRDRDEETQYF. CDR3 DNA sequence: TGCGCCAGCAGCCACCGCGACAGGGACGAGGAGACCCAGTACTTC.

In nucleotides, the CDR3 is TGTGCCAGCAGAAGGGACAGGGTGGACGAGCAGTACTTC. Encoded protein: CASRRDRVDEQYF. The chain couples TRBV6-5 to TRBJ2-7; 9 bases agree with TRBD1. Germline values: CDR1 MNHEY, CDR2 SVGAGI. V lost 6 bases, J lost 5 bases, and 5 bases stayed unmatched. The length of the CDR3 is 13 residues.

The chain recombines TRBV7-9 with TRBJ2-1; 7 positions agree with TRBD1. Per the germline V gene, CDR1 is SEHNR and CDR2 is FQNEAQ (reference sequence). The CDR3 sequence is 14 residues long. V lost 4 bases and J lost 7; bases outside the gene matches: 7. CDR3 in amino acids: CASSSYRGVNEQFF. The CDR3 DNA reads TGTGCCAGCAGCTCCTACAGGGGTGTGAATGAGCAGTTCTTC.

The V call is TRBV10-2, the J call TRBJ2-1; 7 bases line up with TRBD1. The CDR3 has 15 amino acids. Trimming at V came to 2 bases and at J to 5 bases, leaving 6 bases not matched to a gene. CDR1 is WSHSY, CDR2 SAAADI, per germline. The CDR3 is CASSENQGVHNEQFF. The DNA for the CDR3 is TGCGCCAGCAGTGAGAACCAGGGGGTACACAATGAGCAGTTCTTC.

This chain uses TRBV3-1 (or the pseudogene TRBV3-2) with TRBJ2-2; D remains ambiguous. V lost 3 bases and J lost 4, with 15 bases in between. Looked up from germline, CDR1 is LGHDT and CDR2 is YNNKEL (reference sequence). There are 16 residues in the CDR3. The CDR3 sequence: CASSHIPFKPTGELFF. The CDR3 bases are TGTGCCAGCAGCCACATCCCATTTAAGCCCACCGGGGAGCTGTTTTTT.

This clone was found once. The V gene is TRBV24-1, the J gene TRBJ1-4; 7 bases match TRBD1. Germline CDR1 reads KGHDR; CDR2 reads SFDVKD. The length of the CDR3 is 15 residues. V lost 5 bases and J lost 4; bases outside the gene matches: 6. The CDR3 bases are TGTGCCACCAGTGTGGCGGGACAGAGTAATGAAAAACTGTTTTTT. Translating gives CATSVAGQSNEKLFF.

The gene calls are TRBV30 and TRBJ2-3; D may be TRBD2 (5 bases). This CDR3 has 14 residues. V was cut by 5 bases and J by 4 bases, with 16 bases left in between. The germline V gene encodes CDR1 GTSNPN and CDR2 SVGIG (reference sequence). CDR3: CAWGPGFEPDTQYF. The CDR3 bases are TGTGCCTGGGGACCGGGGTTCGAGCCAGATACGCAGTATTTT.

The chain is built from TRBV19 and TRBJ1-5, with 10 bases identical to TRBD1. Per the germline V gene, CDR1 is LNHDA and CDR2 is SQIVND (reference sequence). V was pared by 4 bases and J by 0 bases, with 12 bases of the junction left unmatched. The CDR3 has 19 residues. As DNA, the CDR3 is TGTGCCAGTAGTAGCCGTATGGGACAGGGGACTTATAGCAATCAGCCCCAGCATTTT. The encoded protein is CASSSRMGQGTYSNQPQHF.

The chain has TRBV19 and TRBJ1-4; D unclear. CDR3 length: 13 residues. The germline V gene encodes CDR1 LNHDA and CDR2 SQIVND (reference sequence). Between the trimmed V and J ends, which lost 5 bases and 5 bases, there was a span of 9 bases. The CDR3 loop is CASSAWSNEKLFF. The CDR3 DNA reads TGTGCCAGTAGTGCGTGGTCAAATGAAAAACTGTTTTTT.

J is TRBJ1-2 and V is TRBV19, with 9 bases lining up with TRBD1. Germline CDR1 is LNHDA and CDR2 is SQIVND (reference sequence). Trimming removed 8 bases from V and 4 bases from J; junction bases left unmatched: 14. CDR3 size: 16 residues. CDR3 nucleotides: TGTGCCAGTGGACGGGACAGGGTGGGGGCTCTCTATGGCTACACCTTC. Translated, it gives CASGRDRVGALYGYTF.

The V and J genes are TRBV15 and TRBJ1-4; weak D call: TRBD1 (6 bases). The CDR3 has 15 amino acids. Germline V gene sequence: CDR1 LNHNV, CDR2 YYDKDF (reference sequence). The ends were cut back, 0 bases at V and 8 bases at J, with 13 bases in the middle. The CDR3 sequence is CATSRDHRVEEKLFF. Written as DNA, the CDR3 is TGTGCCACCAGCAGAGATCACAGGGTAGAGGAAAAACTGTTTTTT.

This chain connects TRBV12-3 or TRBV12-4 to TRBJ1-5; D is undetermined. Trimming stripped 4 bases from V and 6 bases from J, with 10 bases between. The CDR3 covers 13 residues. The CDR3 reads CASSSLSGQPQHF. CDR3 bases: TGTGCCAGCAGTTCGCTATCGGGTCAGCCCCAGCATTTT.

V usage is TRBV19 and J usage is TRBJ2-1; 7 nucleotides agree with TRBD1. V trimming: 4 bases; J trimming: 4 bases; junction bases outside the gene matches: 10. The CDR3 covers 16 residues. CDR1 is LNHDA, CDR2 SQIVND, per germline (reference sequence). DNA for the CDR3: TGTGCCAGTAGTAACTCATTCGGGACAGATTACAATGAGCAGTTCTTC. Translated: CASSNSFGTDYNEQFF.

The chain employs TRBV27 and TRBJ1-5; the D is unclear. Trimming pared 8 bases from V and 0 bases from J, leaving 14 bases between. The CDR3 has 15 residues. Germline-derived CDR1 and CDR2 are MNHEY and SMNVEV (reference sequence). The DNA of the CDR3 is TGTGCCAGCCGCCCCCAGACTTATAGCAATCAGCCCCAGCATTTT. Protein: CASRPQTYSNQPQHF.

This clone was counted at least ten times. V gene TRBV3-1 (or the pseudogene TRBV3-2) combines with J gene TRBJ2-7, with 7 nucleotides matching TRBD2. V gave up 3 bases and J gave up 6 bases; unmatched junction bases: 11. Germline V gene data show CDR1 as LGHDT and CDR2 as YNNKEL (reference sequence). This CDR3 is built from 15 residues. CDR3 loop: CASSQVSAGAVEQYF. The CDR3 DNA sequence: TGTGCCAGCAGCCAGGTTTCCGCGGGAGCCGTCGAGCAGTACTTC.

This CDR3 is CASSETGSNSPLHF. DNA for the CDR3: TGTGCCAGCAGTGAGACAGGGAGTAATTCACCCCTCCACTTT. V usage is TRBV6-1 and J usage is TRBJ1-6; 7 bases line up with TRBD1. This CDR3 region has 14 residues. The germline V gene encodes CDR1 MNHNS and CDR2 SASEGT. J lost 6 bases, V lost 3 bases, and 2 bases had no gene match.

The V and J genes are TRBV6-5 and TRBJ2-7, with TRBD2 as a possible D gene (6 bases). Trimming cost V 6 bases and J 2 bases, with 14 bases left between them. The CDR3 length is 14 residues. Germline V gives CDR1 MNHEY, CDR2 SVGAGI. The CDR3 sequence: CASRWGTRTYEQYF. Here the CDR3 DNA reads TGTGCCAGCAGGTGGGGGACTCGAACCTACGAGCAGTACTTC.

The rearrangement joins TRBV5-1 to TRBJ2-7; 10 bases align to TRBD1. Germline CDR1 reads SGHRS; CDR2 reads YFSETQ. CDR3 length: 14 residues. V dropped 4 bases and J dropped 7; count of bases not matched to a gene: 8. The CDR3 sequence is CASSLRDRGWEQYF. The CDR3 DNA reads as TGCGCCAGCAGCCTTAGGGACAGGGGATGGGAGCAGTACTTC.